The TCR beta chain described here comes from a study of blood T cell repertoires in COVID-19. Study in general: Italy, Spain and the United States were the sources of the convalescent and acute COVID-19 samples. In each case, the material was cDNA or gDNA derived from T cells, B-cell-depleted T cells, or PBMCs.

V was clipped by 0 bases and J by 0 bases, with 16 bases between them. Germline V gives CDR1 SGHRS, CDR2 YFSETQ. The CDR3 has 18 amino acids. Original methodology: From reference gene primer amplification, estimates of nucleated cell counts were derived. Profiling relied on immunoSEQ multiplex PCR, and the TCRdb table lists in-frame clones only, not all of them. V, J and clone size are those of that table, while D and trimming were read from the DNA. The table lists tens of thousands of clones, just under 85% of them singletons. This sequence was found in a woman aged 60-75 years with acute or convalescent COVID-19. The specimen sequenced was peripheral blood. The chain couples TRBV5-1 to TRBJ1-3; no clear D. The CDR3 DNA reads TGCGCCAGCAGCTTGGTTATATCTGGCGGGGTCTCTGGAAACACCATATATTTT. Translated: CASSLVISGGVSGNTIYF. The full variable domain, rest sourced from reference TRBV5-1 and TRBJ1-3, is KAGVTQTPRYLIKTRGQQVTLSCSPISGHRSVSWYQQTPGQGLQFLFEYFSETQRNKGNFPGRFSGRQFSNSRSEMNVSTLELGDSALYLCASSLVISGGVSGNTIYFGEGSWLTVV.